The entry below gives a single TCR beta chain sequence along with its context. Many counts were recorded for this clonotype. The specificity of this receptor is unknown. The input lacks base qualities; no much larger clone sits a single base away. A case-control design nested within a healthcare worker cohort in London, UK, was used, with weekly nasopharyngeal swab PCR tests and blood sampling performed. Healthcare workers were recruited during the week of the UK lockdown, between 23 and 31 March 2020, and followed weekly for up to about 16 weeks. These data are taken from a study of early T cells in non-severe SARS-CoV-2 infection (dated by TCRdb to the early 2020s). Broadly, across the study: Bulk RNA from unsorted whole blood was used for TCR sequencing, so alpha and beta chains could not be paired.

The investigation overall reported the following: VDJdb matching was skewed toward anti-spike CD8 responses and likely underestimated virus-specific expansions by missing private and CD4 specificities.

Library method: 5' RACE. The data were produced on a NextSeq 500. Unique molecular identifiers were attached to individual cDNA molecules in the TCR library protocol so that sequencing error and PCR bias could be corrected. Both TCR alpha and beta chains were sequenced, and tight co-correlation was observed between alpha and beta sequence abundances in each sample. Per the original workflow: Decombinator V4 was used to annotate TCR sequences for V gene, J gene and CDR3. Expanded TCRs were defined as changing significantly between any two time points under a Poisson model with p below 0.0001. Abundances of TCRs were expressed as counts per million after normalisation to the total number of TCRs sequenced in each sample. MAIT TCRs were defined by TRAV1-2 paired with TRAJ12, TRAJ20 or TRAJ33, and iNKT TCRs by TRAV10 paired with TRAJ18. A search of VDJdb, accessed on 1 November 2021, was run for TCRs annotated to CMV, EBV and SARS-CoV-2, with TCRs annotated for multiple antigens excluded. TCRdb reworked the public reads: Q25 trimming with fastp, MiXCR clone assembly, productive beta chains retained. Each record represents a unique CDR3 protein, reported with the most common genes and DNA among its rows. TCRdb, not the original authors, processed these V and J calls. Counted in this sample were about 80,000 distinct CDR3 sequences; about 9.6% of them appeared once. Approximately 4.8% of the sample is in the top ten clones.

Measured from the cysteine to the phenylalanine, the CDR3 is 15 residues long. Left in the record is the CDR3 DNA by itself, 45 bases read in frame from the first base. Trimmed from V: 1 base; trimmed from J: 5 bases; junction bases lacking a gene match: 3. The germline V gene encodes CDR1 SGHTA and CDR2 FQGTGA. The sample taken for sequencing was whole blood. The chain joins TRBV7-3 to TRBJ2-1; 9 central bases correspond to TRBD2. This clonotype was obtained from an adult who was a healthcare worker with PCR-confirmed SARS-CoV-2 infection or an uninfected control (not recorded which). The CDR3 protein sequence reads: CASSLKGLANNEQFF. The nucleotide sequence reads TGTGCCAGCAGCTTAAAGGGACTAGCAAACAATGAGCAGTTCTTC.